This TCR beta chain derives from a study of PD-L1 blockade in urothelial cancer. Time point here: pretreatment peripheral blood. Assay used: immunoSEQ multiplex PCR; TCRdb lists only in-frame clones, some missing. The table includes some 74,000 clones, 70% to 90% detected once. The receptor's source is a man aged 35 to 55 with urothelial cancer. The sample in question was PBMCs, obtained around atezolizumab (anti-PD-L1) treatment.

The CDR3 reads CAWGLRSYEQYF. CDR3 in DNA: TGTGCCTGGGGCCTCCGATCCTACGAGCAGTACTTC. The gene calls are TRBV30 and TRBJ2-7, with D unclear. Trimming stripped 5 bases from V and 1 base from J, with 9 bases between. This CDR3 spans 12 amino acids. CDR1 and CDR2 from the germline V gene are GTSNPN and SVGIG (reference sequence). Combining the CDR3 with reference TRBV30 and TRBJ2-7 gives the whole variable domain SQTIHQWPATLVQPVGSPLSLECTVEGTSNPNLYWYRQAAGRGLQLLFYSVGIGQISSEVPQNLSASRPQDRQFILSSKKLLLSDSGFYLCAWGLRSYEQYFGPGTRLTVT.